The source of this T cell receptor (beta chain) is a study of T cells in severe cutaneous drug reactions. For the study at large: The ALDEN and Naranjo causality algorithms determined the culprit drug. Collected from acute- or recovery-stage patients: blister fluids/cells and PBMC.

Libraries were made by iRepertoire multiplex PCR with TCR subtype-specific primers for bulk and single-cell sequencing. TCRdb reprocessed the multiplex PCR reads and stores each CDR3 protein as one record, lacking DNA. The repertoire table contains more than 6,500 distinct CDR3 sequences. Regarding the study as a whole: All seven CBZ-SJS/TEN blister samples shared a public TCRbeta CDR3 at mean about 15%.

The CDR3 length is 12 residues. Germline V gene lookup returns CDR1 SNHLY and CDR2 FYNNEI. In the case of this clonotype: What it binds is unknown.

The patients sequenced had a carbamazepine-induced Stevens-Johnson syndrome or toxic epidermal necrolysis reaction. This TCR was recovered from a human donor with a severe cutaneous adverse drug reaction. The sample consisted of cells from a skin blister. V usage is TRBV2 and J usage is TRBJ1-2. CDR3: CASTTDSYGYTF.